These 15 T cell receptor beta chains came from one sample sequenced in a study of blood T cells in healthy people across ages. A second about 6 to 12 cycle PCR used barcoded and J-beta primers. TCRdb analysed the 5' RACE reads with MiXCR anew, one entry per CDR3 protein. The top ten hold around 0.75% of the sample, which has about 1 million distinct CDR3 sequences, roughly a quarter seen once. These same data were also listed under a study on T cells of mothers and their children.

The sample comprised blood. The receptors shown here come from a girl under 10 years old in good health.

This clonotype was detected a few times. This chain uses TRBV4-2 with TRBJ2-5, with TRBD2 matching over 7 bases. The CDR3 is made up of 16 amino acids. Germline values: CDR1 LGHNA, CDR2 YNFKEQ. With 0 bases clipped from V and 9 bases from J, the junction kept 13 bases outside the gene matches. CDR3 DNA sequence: TGTGCCAGCAGCCAAGAAATTGGGGGAGGGGCGGTTGCCCAGTACTTC. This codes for CASSQEIGGGAVAQYF.

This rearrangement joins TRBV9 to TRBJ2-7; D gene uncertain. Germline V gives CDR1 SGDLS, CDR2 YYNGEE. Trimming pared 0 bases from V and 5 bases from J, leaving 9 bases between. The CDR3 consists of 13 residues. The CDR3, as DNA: TGTGCCAGCAGCGTAGATTCCCCCAACGAGCAGTACTTC. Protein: CASSVDSPNEQYF.

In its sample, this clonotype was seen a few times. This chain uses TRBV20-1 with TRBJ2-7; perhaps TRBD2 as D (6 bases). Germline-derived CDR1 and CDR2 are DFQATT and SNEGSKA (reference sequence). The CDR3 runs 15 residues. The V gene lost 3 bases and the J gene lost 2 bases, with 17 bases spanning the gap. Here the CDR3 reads CSASSSAGRAYEQYF. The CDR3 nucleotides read TGCAGTGCTAGTTCTTCAGCGGGCCGTGCCTACGAGCAGTACTTC.

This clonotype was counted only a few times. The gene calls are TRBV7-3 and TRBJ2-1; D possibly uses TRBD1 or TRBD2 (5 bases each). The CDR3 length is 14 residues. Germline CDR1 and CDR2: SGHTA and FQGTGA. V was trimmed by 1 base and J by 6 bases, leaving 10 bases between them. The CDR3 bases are TGTGCCAGCAGCTTAAATTCGGGGACCAATGAGCAGTTCTTC. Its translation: CASSLNSGTNEQFF.

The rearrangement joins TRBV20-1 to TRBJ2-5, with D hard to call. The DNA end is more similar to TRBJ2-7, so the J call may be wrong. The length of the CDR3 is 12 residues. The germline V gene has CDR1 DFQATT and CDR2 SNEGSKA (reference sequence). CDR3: CSANRAQIEQYF. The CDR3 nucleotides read TGCAGTGCTAACCGGGCCCAGATCGAGCAGTACTTC.

The CDR3 sequence: CASSPTRPSAETQYF. The CDR3 DNA sequence: TGTGCCAGCAGCCCAACGAGGCCAAGCGCGGAGACCCAGTACTTC. The V call is TRBV28, the J call TRBJ2-5; D is unclear. V was clipped by 6 bases and J by 5 bases, with 19 bases between them. This CDR3 is 15 amino acids long. Germline V lookup: CDR1 MDHEN, CDR2 SYDVKM.

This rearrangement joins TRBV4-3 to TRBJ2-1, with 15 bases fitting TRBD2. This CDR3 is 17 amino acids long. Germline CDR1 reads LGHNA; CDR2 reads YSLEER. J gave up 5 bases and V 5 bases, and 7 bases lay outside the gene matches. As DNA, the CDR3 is TGCGCCAGCAGCGTAGGGACTAGCGGGGGGCCAGACAATGAGCAGTTCTTC. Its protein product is CASSVGTSGGPDNEQFF.

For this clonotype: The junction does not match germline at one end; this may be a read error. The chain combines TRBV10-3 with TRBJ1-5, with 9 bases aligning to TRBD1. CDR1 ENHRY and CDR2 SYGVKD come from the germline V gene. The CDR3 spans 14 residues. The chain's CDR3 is CAIGEQGAKQPQHF. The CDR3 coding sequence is TGTGCCATCGGTGAACAGGGGGCTAAGCAGCCCCAGCATTTT.

The CDR3: CASSFGRGAETQYF. CDR3 nucleotide sequence: TGTGCCAGCAGTTTTGGCCGGGGGGCGGAGACCCAGTACTTC. The chain employs TRBV12-3 or TRBV12-4 and TRBJ2-5; the D gene is possibly TRBD2 (7 bases). V lost 3 bases, J lost 5 bases, and 13 bases lay in between. The CDR3 loop spans 14 amino acids.

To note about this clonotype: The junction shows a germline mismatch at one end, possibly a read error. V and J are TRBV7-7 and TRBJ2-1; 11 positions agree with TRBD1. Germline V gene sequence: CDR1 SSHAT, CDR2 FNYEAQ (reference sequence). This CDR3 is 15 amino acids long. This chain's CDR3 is CASSLGQGDNNEQFF. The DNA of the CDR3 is TGTGCTAGCAGCCTGGGACAGGGGGATAACAATGAGCAGTTCTTC.

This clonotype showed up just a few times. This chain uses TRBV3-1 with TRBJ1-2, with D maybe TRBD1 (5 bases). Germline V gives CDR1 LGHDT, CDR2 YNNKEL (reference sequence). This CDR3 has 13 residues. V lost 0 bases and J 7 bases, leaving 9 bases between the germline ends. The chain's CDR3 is CASSQDPGPGYTF. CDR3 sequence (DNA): TGTGCCAGCAGCCAAGACCCAGGGCCTGGCTACACCTTC.

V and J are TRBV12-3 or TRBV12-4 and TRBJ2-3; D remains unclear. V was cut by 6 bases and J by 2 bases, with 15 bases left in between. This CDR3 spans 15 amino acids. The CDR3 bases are TGTGCCAGCAGGAAGACCCTTCCTTACACAGATACGCAGTATTTT. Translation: CASRKTLPYTDTQYF.

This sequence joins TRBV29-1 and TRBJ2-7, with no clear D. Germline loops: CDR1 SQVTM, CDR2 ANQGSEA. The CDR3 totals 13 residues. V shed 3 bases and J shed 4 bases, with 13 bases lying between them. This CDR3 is CSVEVEGPYEQYF. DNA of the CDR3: TGCAGCGTTGAGGTTGAAGGGCCATACGAGCAGTACTTC.

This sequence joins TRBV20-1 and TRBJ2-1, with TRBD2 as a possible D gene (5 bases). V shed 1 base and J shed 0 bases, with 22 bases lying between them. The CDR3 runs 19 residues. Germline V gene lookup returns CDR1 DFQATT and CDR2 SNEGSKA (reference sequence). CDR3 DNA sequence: TGCAGTGCTAGAGCTATCGATGGCGGAAAAGGGAGCTCCTACAATGAGCAGTTCTTC. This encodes CSARAIDGGKGSSYNEQFF.

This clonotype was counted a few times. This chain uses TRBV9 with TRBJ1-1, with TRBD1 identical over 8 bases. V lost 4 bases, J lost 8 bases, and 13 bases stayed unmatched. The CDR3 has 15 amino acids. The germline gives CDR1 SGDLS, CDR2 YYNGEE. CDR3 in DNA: TGTGCCAGCAGCCGTAATCTACAGGGGGTAGCGGAAGCTTTCTTT. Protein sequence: CASSRNLQGVAEAFF. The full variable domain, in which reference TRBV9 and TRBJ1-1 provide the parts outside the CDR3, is DSGVTQTPKHLITATGQRVTLRCSPRSGDLSVYWYQQSLDQGLQFLIQYYNGEERAKGNILERFSAQQFPDLHSELNLSSLELGDSALYFCASSRNLQGVAEAFFGQGTRLTVV.